The clone carrying this T cell receptor (beta chain) was recorded only once. As yet, its antigen is unknown. The data derive from a study of T cell responses to AZD1222 COVID-19 vaccine. In the study overall: Second doses were pooled across both intervals (about 4 or about 12 weeks). The study's findings and limits: White British ancestry dominated among donors, who included more females, and clonal diversity was possibly underestimated. Two AZD1222 doses significantly raised spike-specific TCR breadth and depth over controls.

The CDR3 loop spans 13 amino acids. The germline V and J ends were trimmed by 6 bases and 4 bases, with 12 bases remaining between them. Germline V CDR1 and CDR2: MNHEY, SVGAGI. Generated by immunoSEQ multiplex PCR, the TCRdb table keeps only in-frame clones and is missing some. The data show around 100,000 clones, roughly 90% seen once. V usage is TRBV6-5 and J usage is TRBJ1-2; no clear D. The TCR sequence derives from an adult in good health. Here the sequenced sample was peripheral blood, taken on day 0 of AZD1222 vaccination. DNA for the CDR3: TGTGCCAGCAGAAATGACGGATCCTATGGCTACACCTTC. Encoded protein: CASRNDGSYGYTF.